This T cell receptor (beta chain) was captured by sequencing in a study of T-cell reconstitution after alpha-beta-depleted transplantation in children. This CDR3 comprises 20 residues. Trimming took 3 bases from V and 6 from J; bases not matched to a gene: 24. Unique molecular identifiers were built into the TCRbeta library. A single record per CDR3 protein comes from TCRdb applying MiXCR to the PCR reads. The sample consists of around 300,000 distinct CDR3 sequences, roughly 12% of them appearing once. Notes on this clonotype: Its antigen remains unknown.

Study-level results: Recipient T cells and thymic progenitors that survived gave rise to the high TCRbeta diversity observed at day 60 in some patients.

The clonotype comes from a male patient aged 2 to 9 who had a stem cell transplant for chronic granulomatous disease, so the T cells may come from the graft donor. The sequences come from peripheral blood, collected 180 days after TCRalphabeta/CD19-depleted stem cell transplant. The chain employs TRBV12-3 or TRBV12-4 and TRBJ2-7, with 9 bases matching TRBD1. The CDR3 loop reads CASSLLTSDVKGQGKGEQYF. In DNA form, the CDR3 reads TGTGCCAGCAGTTTGTTAACTTCCGATGTTAAGGGACAGGGCAAGGGCGAGCAGTACTTC.